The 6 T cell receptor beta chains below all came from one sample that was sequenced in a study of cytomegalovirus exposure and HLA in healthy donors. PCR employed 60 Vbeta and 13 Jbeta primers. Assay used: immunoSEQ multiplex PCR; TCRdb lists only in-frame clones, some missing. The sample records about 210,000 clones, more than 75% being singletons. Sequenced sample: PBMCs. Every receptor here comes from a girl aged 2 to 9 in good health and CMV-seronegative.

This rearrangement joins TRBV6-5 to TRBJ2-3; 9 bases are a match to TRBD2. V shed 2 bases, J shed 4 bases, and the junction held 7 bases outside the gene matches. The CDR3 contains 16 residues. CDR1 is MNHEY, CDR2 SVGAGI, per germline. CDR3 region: CASSYPGLARPDTQYF. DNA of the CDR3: TGTGCCAGCAGTTACCCGGGACTAGCTAGGCCAGATACGCAGTATTTT.

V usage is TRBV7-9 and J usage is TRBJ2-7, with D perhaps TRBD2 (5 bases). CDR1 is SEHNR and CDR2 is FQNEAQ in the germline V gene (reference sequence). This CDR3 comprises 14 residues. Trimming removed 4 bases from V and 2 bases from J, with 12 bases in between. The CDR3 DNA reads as TGTGCCAGCAGCTCCTCGGAGGACGCCTACGAGCAGTACTTC. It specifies CASSSSEDAYEQYF.

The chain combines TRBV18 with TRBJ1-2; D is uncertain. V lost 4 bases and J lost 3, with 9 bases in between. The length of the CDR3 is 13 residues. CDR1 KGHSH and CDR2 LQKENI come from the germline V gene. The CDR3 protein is CASSLSIDYGYTF. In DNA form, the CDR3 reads TGTGCCAGCTCACTAAGTATAGACTATGGCTACACCTTC.

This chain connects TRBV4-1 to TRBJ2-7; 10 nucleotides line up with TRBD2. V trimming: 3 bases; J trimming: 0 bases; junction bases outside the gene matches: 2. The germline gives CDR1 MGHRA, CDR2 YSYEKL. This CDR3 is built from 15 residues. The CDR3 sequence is CASSHGTSASYEQYF. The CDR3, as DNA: TGCGCCAGCAGCCATGGGACTAGCGCCTCCTACGAGCAGTACTTC.

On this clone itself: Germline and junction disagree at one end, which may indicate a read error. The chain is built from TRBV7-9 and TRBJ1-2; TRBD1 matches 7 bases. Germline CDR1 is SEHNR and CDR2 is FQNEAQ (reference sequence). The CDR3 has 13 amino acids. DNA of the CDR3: TGTTCCAGCAGCTTGGGACAGCGCTATGGCTACACCTTC. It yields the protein CSSSLGQRYGYTF.

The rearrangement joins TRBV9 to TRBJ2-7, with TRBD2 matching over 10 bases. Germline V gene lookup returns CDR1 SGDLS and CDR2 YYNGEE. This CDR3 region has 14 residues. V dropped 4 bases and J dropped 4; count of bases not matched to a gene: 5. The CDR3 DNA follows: TGTGCCAGCAGCTTGCAAGCGGGGGGGTACGAGCAGTACTTC. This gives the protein CASSLQAGGYEQYF.